The 22 T cell receptor beta chains given below trace back to one sample, sequenced in a study of regulatory T cells in long-lasting Graves disease. Documented time point: persistent/refractory GD, antithyroid drugs over 5 years with positive TRAb. PBMC RNA was the source of the TCR library. TCR beta libraries were built with iRepertoire HTBI primers and Arm-PCR of CDR3 regions. TCRdb passed the multiplex PCR reads through MiXCR, listing each CDR3 protein once. The sample lists 450,000 or so distinct CDR3 sequences, around a fifth seen once, with about an eighth in the top ten. The sequencing used peripheral blood mononuclear cells (PBMCs), collected when the disease was refractory, from a patient treated with antithyroid drugs. The receptors here all came from a female donor with Graves disease.

A word on this clonotype: A far larger clone is only one base removed, so a read error is likely. The V gene is TRBV6-2 or TRBV6-3, the J gene TRBJ2-7; D might be TRBD1 or TRBD2, each matching 5 bases. Trimming cost V 3 bases and J 9 bases, with 15 bases left between them. Per germline, CDR1 MNHEY and CDR2 SVGEGT. This CDR3 contains 13 residues. The CDR3 nucleotides are TGTGCCAGCAGTTATGGTATCGACAGCGGGCAGTACTTC. Translated, it gives CASSYGIDSGQYF.

V gene TRBV12-3 or TRBV12-4 combines with J gene TRBJ2-7, with unresolved D. This CDR3 has 15 residues. V lost 5 bases to trimming and J lost 1 base, with 15 bases between them. The CDR3 DNA is TGTGCCAGCAGTGCGACATCCCCACCTTCCTACGAGCAGTACTTC. Residues: CASSATSPPSYEQYF.

This clonotype has ten or more counts. The chain uses TRBV28 and TRBJ1-2; D call uncertain. From germline, CDR1 is MDHEN and CDR2 SYDVKM. V was clipped by 6 bases and J by 5 bases, with 16 bases between them. This CDR3 region has 14 residues. CDR3 nucleotides: TGTGCCAGCAGGGCTTTAGCGATACAATATGGCTACACCTTC. Amino acid sequence: CASRALAIQYGYTF.

This clonotype was recorded many times. The rearrangement links TRBV28 to TRBJ2-5, with 7 bases aligning to TRBD2. The CDR3 extends over 13 amino acids. Germline CDR1 and CDR2: MDHEN and SYDVKM. The V and J ends lost 7 bases and 8 bases, in that order; junction bases with no gene match: 10. Here the CDR3 reads CASNDSGGGTQYF. DNA for the CDR3: TGTGCCAGCAATGACTCTGGGGGGGGTACCCAGTACTTC.

In its sample, this clonotype was seen many times. V gene TRBV30 combines with J gene TRBJ2-5; D is unresolved. Germline V gives CDR1 GTSNPN, CDR2 SVGIG (reference sequence). There are 13 residues in the CDR3. The V end was cut by 2 bases, the J end by 2 bases, with 9 bases between. The CDR3 region is CAWSSDLQETQYF. The CDR3 DNA is TGTGCCTGGAGTAGCGACTTACAAGAGACCCAGTACTTC.

This clonotype has just a few counts. This chain joins TRBV19 and TRBJ2-7, with 9 bases identical to TRBD1. V shed 4 bases and J 2 bases; nucleotides not matched to a gene: 3. Germline values: CDR1 LNHDA, CDR2 SQIVND (reference sequence). The CDR3 length is 14 residues. The CDR3 DNA reads as TGTGCCAGTAGTACGGACAGGGGTACCTACGAGCAGTACTTC. Translated: CASSTDRGTYEQYF.

Details on this clonotype: A read error may account for a junction end that differs from germline. The V call is TRBV7-7, the J call TRBJ1-4; TRBD1 might be the D (5 bases). This CDR3 is built from 15 residues. Germline V gene lookup returns CDR1 SSHAT and CDR2 FNYEAQ (reference sequence). For the CDR3, the DNA is TGTGCTAGCAGCCTAGACGGGGGACCTAATGAAAAACTGTTTTTT. The encoded protein is CASSLDGGPNEKLFF.

This clonotype was found a few times. The V gene is TRBV9, the J gene TRBJ2-5; 10 positions match TRBD1. Looked up from germline, CDR1 is SGDLS and CDR2 is YYNGEE. J lost 3 bases, V lost 0 bases, and 8 bases had no gene match. This CDR3 contains 17 residues. This CDR3 is CASSVGGGQGGEETQYF. In DNA form, the CDR3 reads TGTGCCAGCAGCGTAGGGGGAGGACAGGGGGGAGAAGAGACCCAGTACTTC. The full variable domain, in which reference TRBV9 and TRBJ2-5 provide the parts outside the CDR3, is DSGVTQTPKHLITATGQRVTLRCSPRSGDLSVYWYQQSLDQGLQFLIQYYNGEERAKGNILERFSAQQFPDLHSELNLSSLELGDSALYFCASSVGGGQGGEETQYFGPGTRLLVL.

The table lists this clonotype with many counts. This rearrangement joins TRBV28 to TRBJ2-6; TRBD1 is a possible D gene (6 bases). This CDR3 contains 19 residues. Germline assignment: CDR1 MDHEN and CDR2 SYDVKM. The V end lost 7 bases, the J end lost 0 bases, and 22 bases lay between the germline ends. The CDR3 bases are TGTGCCAGCACCCTTACATCGGGACACTCAAGCTCTGGGGCCAACGTCCTGACTTTC. It is translated as CASTLTSGHSSSGANVLTF.

This clonotype turned up a few times. The V and J genes are TRBV29-1 and TRBJ2-2, with D possibly matching TRBD1 (6 bases). This CDR3 comprises 15 residues. Germline V gene sequence: CDR1 SQVTM, CDR2 ANQGSEA. The V end was cut by 4 bases, the J end by 3 bases, with 15 bases between. CDR3 nucleotides: TGCAGCGTTGTTTTGAGACAGGAGTACACCGGGGAGCTGTTTTTT. It specifies CSVVLRQEYTGELFF.

This clonotype was observed many times. The chain employs TRBV12-3 or TRBV12-4 and TRBJ2-5, with D possibly being TRBD1 (5 bases). CDR3 length: 15 amino acids. V lost 3 bases to trimming and J lost 1 base, with 12 bases between them. Written as DNA, the CDR3 is TGTGCCAGCAGTTTGGGGCAACGACCCCAAGAGACCCAGTACTTC. Amino acid sequence: CASSLGQRPQETQYF.

The J gene is TRBJ2-2, the V gene TRBV6-1; 7 nucleotides agree with TRBD1. This CDR3 spans 17 amino acids. CDR1 and CDR2 (germline): MNHNS, SASEGT. V gave up 6 bases and J gave up 3 bases; unmatched junction bases: 13. The CDR3 is CASSRPPRTGDTGELFF. The CDR3 bases are TGTGCCAGCAGCAGGCCGCCCAGGACAGGTGACACCGGGGAGCTGTTTTTT.

This clonotype was observed many times. The J gene is TRBJ2-5, the V gene TRBV24-1; D unresolved. CDR1 KGHDR and CDR2 SFDVKD come from the germline V gene. V lost 3 bases, J lost 1 base, and 2 bases lay in between. The CDR3 covers 12 residues. The chain's CDR3 is CATSDRQETQYF. The CDR3 region has the DNA TGTGCCACCAGTGATCGCCAAGAGACCCAGTACTTC.

This clonotype was found many times. The V and J genes are TRBV28 and TRBJ2-7; D is perhaps TRBD2 (6 bases). Germline values: CDR1 MDHEN, CDR2 SYDVKM. The CDR3 runs 11 residues. V dropped 5 bases and J dropped 13 bases, with 15 bases sitting between them. The CDR3, as DNA: TGTGCCAGCAGTATTCCGGGAGCACCCTACTTC. This translates into CASSIPGAPYF.

This clonotype occurred a few times. The chain has TRBV3-1 and TRBJ2-7; TRBD2 matches 9 bases. The junction had 8 bases not matched to a gene; V was cut back by 5 bases and J by 6 bases. CDR1 is LGHDT and CDR2 is YNNKEL in the germline V gene (reference sequence). This CDR3 has 14 amino acids. Here the CDR3 DNA reads TGTGCCAGCAGCGCGGCTACGCGGGGGGGCGAGCAGTACTTC. It is translated as CASSAATRGGEQYF.

This clonotype has a handful of counts. V gene TRBV28 combines with J gene TRBJ1-3; D is uncertain. Trimming left V 6 bases short and J 1 base short, with 10 bases between. Germline lookup yields CDR1 MDHEN and CDR2 SYDVKM. CDR3 length: 14 residues. For the CDR3, the DNA is TGTGCCAGCAGCAAAATGGGGTCTGGAAACACCATATATTTT. Its protein product is CASSKMGSGNTIYF.

Points on this clonotype: A read error may explain this, as a much larger clone is one base away. The genes are TRBV7-2 and TRBJ1-1; tentatively, D is TRBD1 (5 bases). Germline loops: CDR1 SGHTA, CDR2 FQGNSA. Between the trimmed V and J ends, which lost 6 bases and 6 bases, there was a span of 20 bases. The CDR3 extends over 15 amino acids. CDR3 sequence reads: CASRPRFQGDAEAFF. The CDR3 bases are TGTGCCAGCAGGCCAAGGTTCCAGGGAGACGCTGAAGCTTTCTTT.

This clonotype was observed a few times. The chain couples TRBV10-3 to TRBJ2-5; a possible D gene is TRBD1 (5 bases). The CDR3 is 14 amino acids. Germline V lookup: CDR1 ENHRY, CDR2 SYGVKD. Trimming shortened V by 6 bases and J by 0 bases, and 11 bases separated the two germline ends. CDR3 DNA sequence: TGTGCCATCAGCGATGCAGGGTACCAAGAGACCCAGTACTTC. As protein: CAISDAGYQETQYF.

This clonotype has ten or more counts. The CDR3 nucleotides are TGTGCCAGCAAAGGGGGGAACACTGAAGCTTTCTTT. Residues: CASKGGNTEAFF. The chain joins TRBV28 to TRBJ1-1, with D maybe TRBD1 (6 bases). Germline CDR1 reads MDHEN; CDR2 reads SYDVKM. This CDR3 comprises 12 residues. V lost 7 bases and J 1 base, leaving 7 bases between the germline ends.

The chain uses TRBV6-1 and TRBJ2-4, with D possibly being TRBD2 (5 bases). The V end lost 3 bases, the J end lost 6 bases, and 18 bases lay between the germline ends. Germline assignment: CDR1 MNHNS and CDR2 SASEGT. CDR3 length equals 16 residues. The CDR3 coding sequence is TGTGCCAGCAGTGATGGTATCGGGGTTTGGGGAAACATTCAGTACTTC. This gives the protein CASSDGIGVWGNIQYF.

This clonotype was detected ten times or more. The V call is TRBV3-1, the J call TRBJ1-1; weak D call: TRBD1 (6 bases). From germline, CDR1 is LGHDT and CDR2 YNNKEL (reference sequence). Trimming shortened V by 4 bases and J by 1 base, and 7 bases separated the two germline ends. CDR3 size: 13 residues. This CDR3 is CASSRQENTEAFF. As DNA, the CDR3 is TGTGCCAGCAGCCGACAGGAGAACACTGAAGCTTTCTTT.

This clonotype turned up a few times. This chain links TRBV2 with TRBJ2-1, with D perhaps TRBD2 (6 bases). This CDR3 is 14 amino acids long. Germline V gene sequence: CDR1 SNHLY, CDR2 FYNNEI. The V end was cut by 0 bases, the J end by 10 bases, with 13 bases between. The CDR3 region has the DNA TGTGCCAGCAGTGAAGCGCAGGCTAGCGTAGAGCAGTTCTTC. Protein: CASSEAQASVEQFF.